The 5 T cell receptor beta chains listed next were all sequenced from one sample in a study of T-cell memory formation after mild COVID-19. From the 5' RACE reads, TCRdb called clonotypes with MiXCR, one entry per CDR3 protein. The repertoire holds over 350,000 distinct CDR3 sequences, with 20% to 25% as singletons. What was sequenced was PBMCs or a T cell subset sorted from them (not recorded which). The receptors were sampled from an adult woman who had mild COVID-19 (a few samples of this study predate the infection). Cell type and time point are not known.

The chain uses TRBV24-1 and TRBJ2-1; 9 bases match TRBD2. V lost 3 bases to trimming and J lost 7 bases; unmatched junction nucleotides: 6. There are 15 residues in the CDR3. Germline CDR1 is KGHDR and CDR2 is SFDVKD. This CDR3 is CATSDPLGLANEQFF. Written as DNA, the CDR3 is TGTGCCACCAGTGATCCCCTCGGACTAGCGAATGAGCAGTTCTTC.

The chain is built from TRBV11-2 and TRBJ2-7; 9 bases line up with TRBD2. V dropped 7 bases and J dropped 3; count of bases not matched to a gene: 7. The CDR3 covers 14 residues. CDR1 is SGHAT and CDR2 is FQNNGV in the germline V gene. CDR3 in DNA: TGTGCCAGCACGGGAAGCGGGGGGATCTACGAGCAGTACTTC. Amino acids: CASTGSGGIYEQYF.

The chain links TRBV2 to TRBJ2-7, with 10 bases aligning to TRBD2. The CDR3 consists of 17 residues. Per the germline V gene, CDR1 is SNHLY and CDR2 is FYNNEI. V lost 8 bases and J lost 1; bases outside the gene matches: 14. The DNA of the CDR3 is TGTGCCAGCGGGGTGTCAGGGCGGACTAGCGGTTCCTACGAGCAGTACTTC. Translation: CASGVSGRTSGSYEQYF.

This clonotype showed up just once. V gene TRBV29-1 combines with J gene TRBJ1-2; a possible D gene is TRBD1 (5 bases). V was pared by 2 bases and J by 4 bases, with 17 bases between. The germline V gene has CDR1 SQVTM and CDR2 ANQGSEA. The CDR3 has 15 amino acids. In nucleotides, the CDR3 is TGCAGCGTTGAATTGGCGGCAGGGAGAAGCTATGGCTACACCTTC. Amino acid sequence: CSVELAAGRSYGYTF.

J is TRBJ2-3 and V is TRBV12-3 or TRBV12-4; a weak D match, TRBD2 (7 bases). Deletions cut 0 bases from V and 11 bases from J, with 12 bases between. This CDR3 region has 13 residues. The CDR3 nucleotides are TGTGCCAGCAGTTTAGCCCAGGGGAGGGGGCAGTATTTT. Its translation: CASSLAQGRGQYF.